Ten or more counts support the clone carrying this T cell receptor beta chain. Its antigen is currently unknown. Scientists made TCR beta libraries using quantitative 5'-RACE with molecular barcodes. MiXCR was run by TCRdb on the 5' RACE reads, yielding one entry per CDR3 protein. This table holds about 220,000 distinct CDR3 sequences, around 6.6% found once. Germline CDR1 and CDR2: DFQATT and SNEGSKA (reference sequence). CDR3 length: 13 amino acids. J lost 3 bases, V lost 3 bases, and 2 bases had no gene match. The record originates from a study of CD8 T cells in ankylosing spondylitis. General study points: In ankylosing spondylitis blood, a motif of several highly homologous TCR beta variants appeared characteristic. Significant enrichment of disease-linked clones was reportedly seen in matched ankylosing spondylitis synovial fluid.

Input material: blood, either unsorted or a sorted T cell fraction (not recorded which). This clonotype was sampled from a male donor with ankylosing spondylitis. J is TRBJ2-4 and V is TRBV20-1, with 7 bases identical to TRBD1. CDR3 in amino acids: CSARDRSKNIQYF. The CDR3 region has the DNA TGCAGTGCTAGGGACAGGAGCAAAAACATTCAGTACTTC.